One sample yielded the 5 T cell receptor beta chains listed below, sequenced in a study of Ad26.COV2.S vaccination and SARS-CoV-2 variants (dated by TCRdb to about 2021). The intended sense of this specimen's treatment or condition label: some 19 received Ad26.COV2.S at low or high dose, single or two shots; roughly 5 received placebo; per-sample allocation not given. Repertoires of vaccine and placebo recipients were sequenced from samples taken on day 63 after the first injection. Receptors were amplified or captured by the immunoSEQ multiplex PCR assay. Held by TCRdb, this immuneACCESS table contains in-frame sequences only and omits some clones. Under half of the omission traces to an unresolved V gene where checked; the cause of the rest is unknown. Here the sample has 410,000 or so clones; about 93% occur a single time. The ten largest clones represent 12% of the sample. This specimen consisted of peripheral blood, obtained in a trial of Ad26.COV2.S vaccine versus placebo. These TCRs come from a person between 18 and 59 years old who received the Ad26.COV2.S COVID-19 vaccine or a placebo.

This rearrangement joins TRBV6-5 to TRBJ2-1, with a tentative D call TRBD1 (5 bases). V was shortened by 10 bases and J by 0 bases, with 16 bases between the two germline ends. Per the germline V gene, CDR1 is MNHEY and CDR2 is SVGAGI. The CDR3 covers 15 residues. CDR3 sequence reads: CATRNRLSSYNEQFF. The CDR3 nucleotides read TGTGCCACCAGAAACAGGCTAAGCTCCTACAATGAGCAGTTCTTC.

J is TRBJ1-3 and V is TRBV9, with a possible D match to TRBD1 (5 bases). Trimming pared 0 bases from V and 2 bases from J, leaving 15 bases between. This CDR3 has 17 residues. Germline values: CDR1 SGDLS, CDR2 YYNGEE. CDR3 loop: CASSVDGGTVTGNTIYF. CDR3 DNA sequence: TGTGCCAGCAGCGTAGATGGGGGAACTGTCACTGGAAACACCATATATTTT.

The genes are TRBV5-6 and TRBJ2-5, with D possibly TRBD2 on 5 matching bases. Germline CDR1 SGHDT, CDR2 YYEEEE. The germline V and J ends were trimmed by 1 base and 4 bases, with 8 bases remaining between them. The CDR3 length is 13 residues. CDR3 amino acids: CASSLTRAETQYF. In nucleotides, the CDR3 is TGTGCCAGCAGCTTGACTAGGGCAGAGACCCAGTACTTC.

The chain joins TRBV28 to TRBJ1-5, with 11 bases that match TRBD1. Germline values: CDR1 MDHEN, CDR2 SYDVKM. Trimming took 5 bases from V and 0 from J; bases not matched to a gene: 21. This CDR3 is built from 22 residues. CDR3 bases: TGTGCCAGCAGTCAACTCAGAAGGACAGGGGGCCGTGAATCCCATAGCAATCAGCCCCAGCATTTT. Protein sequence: CASSQLRRTGGRESHSNQPQHF.

The CDR3 region is CSARKGGNEQFF. The CDR3, as DNA: TGCAGCGCGCGTAAGGGGGGCAATGAGCAGTTCTTC. This chain uses TRBV29-1 with TRBJ2-1, with D perhaps matching TRBD1 or TRBD2 (6 bases each). With 7 bases removed from V and 6 bases from J, the gap between germline ends came to 13 bases. There are 12 residues in the CDR3. CDR1 is SQVTM and CDR2 is ANQGSEA in the germline V gene.